The T cell receptor beta chain under discussion was sequenced for a study of shared clonotypes between healthy human individuals. The CDR3 length is 17 residues. Germline CDR1 reads MGHDK; CDR2 reads SYGVNS. The V gene end was trimmed by 5 bases and the J gene end by 6 bases; junction bases not matched to a gene: 15. The method was immunoSEQ multiplex PCR; TCRdb's version includes in-frame clones alone and lacks a portion of them. The sample consists of 2 million to 2.5 million clones, approximately 96% of them appearing once. The sequence was obtained from a man aged 18-30 years in good health. The material sequenced was naive CD4+ T cells sorted from blood. Sample subset: CD45RA+ positively selected. The chain has TRBV25-1 and TRBJ2-3, with 9 bases matching TRBD1. In nucleotides, the CDR3 is TGTGCCAGCAGTCCACCTATGGGACAGGGAGTACCCGATACGCAGTATTTT. It is translated as CASSPPMGQGVPDTQYF.